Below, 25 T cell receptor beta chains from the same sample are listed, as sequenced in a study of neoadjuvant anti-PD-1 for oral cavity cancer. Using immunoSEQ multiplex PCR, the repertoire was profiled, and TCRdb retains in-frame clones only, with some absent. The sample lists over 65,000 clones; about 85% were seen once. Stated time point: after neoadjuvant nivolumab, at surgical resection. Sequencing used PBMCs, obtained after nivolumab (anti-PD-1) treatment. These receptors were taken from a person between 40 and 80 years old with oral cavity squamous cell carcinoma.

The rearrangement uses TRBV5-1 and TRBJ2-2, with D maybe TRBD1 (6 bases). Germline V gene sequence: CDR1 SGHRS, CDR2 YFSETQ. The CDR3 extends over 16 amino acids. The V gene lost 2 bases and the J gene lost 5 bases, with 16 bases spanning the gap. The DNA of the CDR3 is TGCGCCAGCAGCTTCTTCGGTGGTGACAGGACCGGGGAGCTGTTTTTT. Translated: CASSFFGGDRTGELFF.

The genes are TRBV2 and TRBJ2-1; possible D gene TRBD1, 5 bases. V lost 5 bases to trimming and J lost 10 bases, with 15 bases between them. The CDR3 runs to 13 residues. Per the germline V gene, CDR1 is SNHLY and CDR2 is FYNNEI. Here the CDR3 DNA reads TGTGCCAGCAGTTTAAATGGACAAAGGGAGCAGTTCTTC. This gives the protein CASSLNGQREQFF.

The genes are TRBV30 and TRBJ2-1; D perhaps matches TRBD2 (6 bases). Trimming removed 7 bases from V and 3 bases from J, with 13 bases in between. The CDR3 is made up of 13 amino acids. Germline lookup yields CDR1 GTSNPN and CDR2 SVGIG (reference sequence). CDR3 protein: CAYCPGGYNEQFF. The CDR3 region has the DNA TGTGCCTACTGCCCCGGGGGCTACAATGAGCAGTTCTTC.

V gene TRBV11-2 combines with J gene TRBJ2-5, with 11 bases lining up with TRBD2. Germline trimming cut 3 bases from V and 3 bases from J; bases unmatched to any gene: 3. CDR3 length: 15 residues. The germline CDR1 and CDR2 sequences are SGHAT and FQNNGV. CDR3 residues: CASSFQLAGEETQYF. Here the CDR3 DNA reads TGTGCCAGCAGCTTTCAACTAGCGGGAGAAGAGACCCAGTACTTC. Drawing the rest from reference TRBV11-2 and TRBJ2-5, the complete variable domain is EAGVAQSPRYKIIEKRQSVAFWCNPISGHATLYWYQQILGQGPKLLIQFQNNGVVDDSQLPKDRFSAERLKGVDSTLKIQPAKLEDSAVYLCASSFQLAGEETQYFGPGTRLLVL.

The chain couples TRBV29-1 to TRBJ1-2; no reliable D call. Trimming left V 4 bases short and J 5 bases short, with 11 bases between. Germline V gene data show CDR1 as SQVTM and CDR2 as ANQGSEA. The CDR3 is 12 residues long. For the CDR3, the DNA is TGCAGCGTTGTTGGGGAGGGATATGGCTACACCTTC. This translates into CSVVGEGYGYTF.

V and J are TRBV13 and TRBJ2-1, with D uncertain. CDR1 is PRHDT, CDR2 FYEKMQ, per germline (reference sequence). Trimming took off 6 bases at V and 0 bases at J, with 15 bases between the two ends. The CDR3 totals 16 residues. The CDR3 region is CASSSILGSSYNEQFF. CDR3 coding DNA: TGTGCCAGCAGTTCCATCCTCGGCAGCTCCTACAATGAGCAGTTCTTC. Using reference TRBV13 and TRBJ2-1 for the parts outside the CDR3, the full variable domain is AAGVIQSPRHLIKEKRETATLKCYPIPRHDTVYWYQQGPGQDPQFLISFYEKMQSDKGSIPDRFSAQQFSDYHSELNMSSLELGDSALYFCASSSILGSSYNEQFFGPGTRLTVL.

In nucleotides, the CDR3 is TGCGCCAGCAGCTCGGATAGCGCAGGGAGTGAGCAGTTCTTC. It translates to CASSSDSAGSEQFF. The rearrangement links TRBV5-1 to TRBJ2-1; possibly TRBD1 or TRBD2 for D (5 bases each). V lost 3 bases and J lost 9, with 16 bases in between. The CDR3 length is 14 residues. Germline CDR1 and CDR2: SGHRS and YFSETQ.

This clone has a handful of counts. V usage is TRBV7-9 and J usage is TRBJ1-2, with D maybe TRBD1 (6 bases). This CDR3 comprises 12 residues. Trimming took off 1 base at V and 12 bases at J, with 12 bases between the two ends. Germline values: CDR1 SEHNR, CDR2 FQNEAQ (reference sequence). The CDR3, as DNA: TGTGCCAGCAGCTTAGACAGGGAGGTTGACACCTTC. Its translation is CASSLDREVDTF.

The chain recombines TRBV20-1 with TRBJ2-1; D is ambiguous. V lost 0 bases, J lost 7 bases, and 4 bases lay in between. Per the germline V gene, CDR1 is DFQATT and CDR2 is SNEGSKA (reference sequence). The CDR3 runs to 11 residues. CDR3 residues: CSARDPNEQFF. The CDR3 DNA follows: TGCAGTGCTAGAGATCCGAATGAGCAGTTCTTC.

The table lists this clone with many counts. CDR3 in DNA: TGTGCCTGGAGTGTAAGGGGGAATGAGCAGTTCTTC. It specifies CAWSVRGNEQFF. The genes are TRBV30 and TRBJ2-1; possible D gene TRBD1, 6 bases. Germline values: CDR1 GTSNPN, CDR2 SVGIG (reference sequence). V was shortened by 0 bases and J by 7 bases, with 7 bases between the two germline ends. This CDR3 comprises 12 residues.

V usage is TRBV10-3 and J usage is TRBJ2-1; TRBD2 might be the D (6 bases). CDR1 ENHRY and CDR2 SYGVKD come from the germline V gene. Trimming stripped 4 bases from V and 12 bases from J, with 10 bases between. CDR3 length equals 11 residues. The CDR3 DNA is TGTGCCATCAGTGTGGGGGGAGGGCAGTTCTTC. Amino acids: CAISVGGGQFF.

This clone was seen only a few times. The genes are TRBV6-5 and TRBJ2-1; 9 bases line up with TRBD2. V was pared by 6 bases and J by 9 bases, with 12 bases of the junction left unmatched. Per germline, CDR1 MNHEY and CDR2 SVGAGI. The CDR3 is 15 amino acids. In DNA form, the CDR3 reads TGTGCCAGCAGCTTAGCGGGAGTGGGTCCTACTGAGCAGTTCTTC. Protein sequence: CASSLAGVGPTEQFF.

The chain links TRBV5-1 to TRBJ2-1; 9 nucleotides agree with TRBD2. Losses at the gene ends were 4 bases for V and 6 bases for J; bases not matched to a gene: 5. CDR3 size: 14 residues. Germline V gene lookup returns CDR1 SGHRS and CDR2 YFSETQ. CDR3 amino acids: CASSDHSGSNEQFF. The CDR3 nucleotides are TGCGCCAGCAGCGACCATAGCGGGAGCAATGAGCAGTTCTTC.

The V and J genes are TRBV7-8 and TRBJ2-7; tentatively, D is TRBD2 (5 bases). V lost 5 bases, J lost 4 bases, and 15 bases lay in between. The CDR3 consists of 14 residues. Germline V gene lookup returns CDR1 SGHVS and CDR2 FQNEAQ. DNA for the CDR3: TGTGCCAGCAGCCGAGAACTAGACGTATACGAGCAGTACTTC. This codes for CASSRELDVYEQYF.

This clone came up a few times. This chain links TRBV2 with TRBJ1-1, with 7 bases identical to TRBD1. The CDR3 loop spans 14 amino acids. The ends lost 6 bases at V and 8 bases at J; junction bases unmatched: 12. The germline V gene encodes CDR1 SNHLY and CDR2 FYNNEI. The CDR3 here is CASSQGDRVAEAFF. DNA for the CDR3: TGTGCCAGCAGCCAAGGAGACAGGGTCGCCGAAGCTTTCTTT.

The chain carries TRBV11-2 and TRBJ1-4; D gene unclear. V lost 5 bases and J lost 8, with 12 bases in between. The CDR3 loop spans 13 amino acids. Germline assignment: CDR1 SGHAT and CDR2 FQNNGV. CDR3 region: CASSLGNSEKLFF. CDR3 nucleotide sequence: TGTGCCAGCAGCCTGGGTAACAGCGAAAAACTGTTTTTT.

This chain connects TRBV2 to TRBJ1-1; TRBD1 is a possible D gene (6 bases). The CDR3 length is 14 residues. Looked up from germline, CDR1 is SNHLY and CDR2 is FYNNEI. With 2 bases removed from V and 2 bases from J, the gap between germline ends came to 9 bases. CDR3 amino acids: CASSEQGFNTEAFF. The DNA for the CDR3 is TGTGCCAGCAGTGAACAGGGGTTTAACACTGAAGCTTTCTTT. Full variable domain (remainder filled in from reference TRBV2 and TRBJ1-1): EPEVTQTPSHQVTQMGQEVILRCVPISNHLYFYWYRQILGQKVEFLVSFYNNEISEKSEIFDDQFSVERPDGSNFTLKIRSTKLEDSAMYFCASSEQGFNTEAFFGQGTRLTVV.

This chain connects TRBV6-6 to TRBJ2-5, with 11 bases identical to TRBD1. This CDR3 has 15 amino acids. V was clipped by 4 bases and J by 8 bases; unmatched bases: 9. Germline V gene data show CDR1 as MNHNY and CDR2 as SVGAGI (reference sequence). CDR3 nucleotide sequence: TGTGCCAGCAGTTCGGACAGGGGGCTTTTCCCAACCCAGTACTTC. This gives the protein CASSSDRGLFPTQYF.

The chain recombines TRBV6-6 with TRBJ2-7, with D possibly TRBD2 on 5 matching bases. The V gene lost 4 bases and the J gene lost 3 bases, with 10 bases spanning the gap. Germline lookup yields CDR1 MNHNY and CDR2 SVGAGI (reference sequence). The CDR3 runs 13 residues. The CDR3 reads CASSSGKNYEQYF. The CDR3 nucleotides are TGTGCCAGCAGTTCCGGGAAGAACTACGAGCAGTACTTC.

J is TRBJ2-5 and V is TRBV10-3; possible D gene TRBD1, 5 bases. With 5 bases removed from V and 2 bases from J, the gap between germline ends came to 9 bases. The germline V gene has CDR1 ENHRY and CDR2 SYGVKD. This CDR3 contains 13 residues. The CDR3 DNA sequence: TGTGCCATCAGTTCTCGACAGCAAGAGACCCAGTACTTC. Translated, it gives CAISSRQQETQYF.

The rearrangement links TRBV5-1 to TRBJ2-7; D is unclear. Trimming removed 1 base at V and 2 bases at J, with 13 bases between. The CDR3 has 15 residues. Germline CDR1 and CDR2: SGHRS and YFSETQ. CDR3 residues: CASSLMATATYEQYF. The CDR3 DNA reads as TGCGCCAGCAGCTTGATGGCCACCGCAACCTACGAGCAGTACTTC. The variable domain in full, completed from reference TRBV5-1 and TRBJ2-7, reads KAGVTQTPRYLIKTRGQQVTLSCSPISGHRSVSWYQQTPGQGLQFLFEYFSETQRNKGNFPGRFSGRQFSNSRSEMNVSTLELGDSALYLCASSLMATATYEQYFGPGTRLTVT.

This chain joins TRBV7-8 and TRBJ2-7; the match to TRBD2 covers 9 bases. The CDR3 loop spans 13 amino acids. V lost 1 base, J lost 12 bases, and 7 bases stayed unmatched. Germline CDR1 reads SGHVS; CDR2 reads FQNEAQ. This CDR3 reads CASSLGLAGLRYF. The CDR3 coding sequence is TGTGCCAGCAGCTTAGGGCTAGCGGGATTGAGGTACTTC.

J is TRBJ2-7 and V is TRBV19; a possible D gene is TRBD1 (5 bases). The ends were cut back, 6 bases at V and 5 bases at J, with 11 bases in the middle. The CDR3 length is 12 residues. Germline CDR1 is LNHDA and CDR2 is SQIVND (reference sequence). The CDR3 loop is CASSFVGDEQYF. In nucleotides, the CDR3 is TGTGCCAGTAGCTTCGTAGGGGACGAGCAGTACTTC. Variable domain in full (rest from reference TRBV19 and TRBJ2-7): DGGITQSPKYLFRKEGQNVTLSCEQNLNHDAMYWYRQDPGQGLRLIYYSQIVNDFQKGDIAEGYSVSREKKESFPLTVTSAQKNPTAFYLCASSFVGDEQYFGPGTRLTVT.

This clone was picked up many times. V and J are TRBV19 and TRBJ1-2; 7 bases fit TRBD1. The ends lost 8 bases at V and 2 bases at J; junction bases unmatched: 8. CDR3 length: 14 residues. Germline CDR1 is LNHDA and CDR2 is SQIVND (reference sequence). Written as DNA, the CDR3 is TGTGCCAGTCACCCGACAGGGACGAACTATGGCTACACCTTC. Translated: CASHPTGTNYGYTF.

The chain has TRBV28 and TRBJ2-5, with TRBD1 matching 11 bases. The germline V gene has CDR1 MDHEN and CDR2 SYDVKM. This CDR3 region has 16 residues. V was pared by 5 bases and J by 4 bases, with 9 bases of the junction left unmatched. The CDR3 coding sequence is TGTGCCAGCAGTCCCCTGGACAGGGGGCTCTCAGAGACCCAGTACTTC. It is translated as CASSPLDRGLSETQYF.